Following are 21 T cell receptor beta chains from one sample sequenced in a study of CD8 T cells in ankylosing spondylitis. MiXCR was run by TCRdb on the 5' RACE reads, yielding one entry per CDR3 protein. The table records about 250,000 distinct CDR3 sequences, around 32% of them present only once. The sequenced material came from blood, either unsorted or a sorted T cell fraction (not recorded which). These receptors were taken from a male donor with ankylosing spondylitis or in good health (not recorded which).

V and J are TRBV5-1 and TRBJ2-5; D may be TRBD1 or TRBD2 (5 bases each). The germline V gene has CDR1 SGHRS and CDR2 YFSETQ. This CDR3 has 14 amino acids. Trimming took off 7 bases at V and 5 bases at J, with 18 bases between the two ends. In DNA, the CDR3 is TGCGCCAGCTCCGGGGCCGAAGTCGAGGAGACCCAGTACTTC. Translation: CASSGAEVEETQYF.

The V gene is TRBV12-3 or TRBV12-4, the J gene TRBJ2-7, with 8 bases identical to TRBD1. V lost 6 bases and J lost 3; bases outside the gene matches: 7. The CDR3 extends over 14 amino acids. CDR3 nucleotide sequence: TGTGCCAGCAGCCCCCGGGACAGGTACTACGAGCAGTACTTC. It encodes CASSPRDRYYEQYF.

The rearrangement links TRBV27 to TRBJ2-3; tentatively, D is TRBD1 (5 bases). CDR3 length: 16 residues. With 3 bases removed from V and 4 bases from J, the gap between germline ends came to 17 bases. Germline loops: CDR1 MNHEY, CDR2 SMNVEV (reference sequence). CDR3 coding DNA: TGTGCCAGCAGTTTGATAGGGCAGGGTTGGGCAGATACGCAGTATTTT. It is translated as CASSLIGQGWADTQYF.

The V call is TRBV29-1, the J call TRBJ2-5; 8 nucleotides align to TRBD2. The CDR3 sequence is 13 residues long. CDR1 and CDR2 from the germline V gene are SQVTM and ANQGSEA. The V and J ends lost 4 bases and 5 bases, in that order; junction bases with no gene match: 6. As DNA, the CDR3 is TGCAGCGTTGTCGGGGGGGCCTTGGAGACCCAGTACTTC. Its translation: CSVVGGALETQYF.

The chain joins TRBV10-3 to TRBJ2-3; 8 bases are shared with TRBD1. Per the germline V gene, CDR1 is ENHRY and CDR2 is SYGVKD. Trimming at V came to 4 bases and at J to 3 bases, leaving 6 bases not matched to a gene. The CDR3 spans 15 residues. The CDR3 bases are TGTGCCATCAGTGGAGGGGACAGGCCGACAGATACGCAGTATTTT. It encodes CAISGGDRPTDTQYF.

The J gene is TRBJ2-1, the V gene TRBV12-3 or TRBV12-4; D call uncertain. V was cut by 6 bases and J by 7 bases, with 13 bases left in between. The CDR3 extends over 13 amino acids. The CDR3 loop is CASRKGPTNEQFF. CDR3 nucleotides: TGTGCCAGCAGAAAGGGCCCCACAAATGAGCAGTTCTTC.

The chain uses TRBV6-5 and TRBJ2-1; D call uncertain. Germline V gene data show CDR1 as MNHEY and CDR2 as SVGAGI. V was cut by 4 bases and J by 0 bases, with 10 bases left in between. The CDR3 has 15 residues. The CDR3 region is CASSFRSFSYNEQFF. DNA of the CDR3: TGTGCCAGCAGTTTCCGGTCCTTCTCCTACAATGAGCAGTTCTTC.

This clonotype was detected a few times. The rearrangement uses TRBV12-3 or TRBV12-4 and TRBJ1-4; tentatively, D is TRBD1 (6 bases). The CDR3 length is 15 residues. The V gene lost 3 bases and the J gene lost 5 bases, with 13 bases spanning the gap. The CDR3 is CASSLTAGQNEKLFF. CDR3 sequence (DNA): TGTGCCAGCAGTTTGACCGCCGGACAGAATGAAAAACTGTTTTTT.

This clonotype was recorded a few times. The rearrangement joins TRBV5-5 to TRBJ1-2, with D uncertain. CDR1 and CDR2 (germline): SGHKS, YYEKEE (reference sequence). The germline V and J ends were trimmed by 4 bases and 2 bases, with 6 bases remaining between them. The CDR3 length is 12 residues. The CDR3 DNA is TGTGCCAGCAGCCTGGACAACTATGGCTACACCTTC. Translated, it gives CASSLDNYGYTF.

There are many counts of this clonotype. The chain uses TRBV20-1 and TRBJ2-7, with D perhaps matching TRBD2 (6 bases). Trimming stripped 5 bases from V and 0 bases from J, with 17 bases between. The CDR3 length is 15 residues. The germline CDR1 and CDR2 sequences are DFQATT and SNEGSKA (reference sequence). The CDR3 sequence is CSAVGLQTASYEQYF. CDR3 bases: TGCAGTGCTGTGGGACTCCAAACCGCCTCCTACGAGCAGTACTTC.

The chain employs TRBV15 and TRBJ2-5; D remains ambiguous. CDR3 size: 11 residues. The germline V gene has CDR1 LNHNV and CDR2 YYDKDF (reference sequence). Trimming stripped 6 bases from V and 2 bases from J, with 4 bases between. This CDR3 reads CATRTQETQYF. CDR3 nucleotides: TGTGCCACCAGGACTCAAGAGACCCAGTACTTC.

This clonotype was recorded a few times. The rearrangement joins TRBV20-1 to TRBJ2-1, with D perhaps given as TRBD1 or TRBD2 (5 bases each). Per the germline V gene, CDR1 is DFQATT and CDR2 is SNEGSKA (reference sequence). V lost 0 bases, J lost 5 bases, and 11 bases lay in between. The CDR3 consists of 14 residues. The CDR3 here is CSARELGANNEQFF. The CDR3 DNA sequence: TGCAGTGCTAGAGAACTAGGGGCCAACAATGAGCAGTTCTTC.

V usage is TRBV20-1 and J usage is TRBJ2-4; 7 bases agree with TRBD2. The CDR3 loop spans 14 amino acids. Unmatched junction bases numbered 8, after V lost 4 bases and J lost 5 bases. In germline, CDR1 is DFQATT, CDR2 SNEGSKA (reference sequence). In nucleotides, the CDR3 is TGCAGTGCTACGGGGGGTCCTCCGCAAAACATTCAGTACTTC. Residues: CSATGGPPQNIQYF.

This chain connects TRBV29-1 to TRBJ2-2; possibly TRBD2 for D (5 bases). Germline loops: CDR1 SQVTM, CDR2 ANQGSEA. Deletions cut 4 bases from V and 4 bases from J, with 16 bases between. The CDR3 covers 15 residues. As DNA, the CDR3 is TGCAGCGTTGCGGGCGGAGACACTAGCACCGGGGAGCTGTTTTTT. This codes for CSVAGGDTSTGELFF.

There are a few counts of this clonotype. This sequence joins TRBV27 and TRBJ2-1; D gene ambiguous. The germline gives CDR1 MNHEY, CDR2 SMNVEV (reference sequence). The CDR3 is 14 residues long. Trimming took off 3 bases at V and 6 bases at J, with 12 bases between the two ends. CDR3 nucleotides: TGTGCCAGCAGTTTCTCCCCCCCCGGCAATGAGCAGTTCTTC. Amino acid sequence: CASSFSPPGNEQFF.

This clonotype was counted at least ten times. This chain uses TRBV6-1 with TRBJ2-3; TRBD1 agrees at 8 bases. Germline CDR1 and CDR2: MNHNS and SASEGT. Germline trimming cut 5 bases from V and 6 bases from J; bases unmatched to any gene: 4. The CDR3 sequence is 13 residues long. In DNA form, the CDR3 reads TGTGCCAGCAGTAGGACAGGGAGGGATACGCAGTATTTT. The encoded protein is CASSRTGRDTQYF.

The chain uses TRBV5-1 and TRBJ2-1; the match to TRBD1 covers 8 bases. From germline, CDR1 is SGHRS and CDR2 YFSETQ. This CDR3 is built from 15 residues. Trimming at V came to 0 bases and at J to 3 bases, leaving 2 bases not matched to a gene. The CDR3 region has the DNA TGCGCCAGCAGCTTGGAGGGACAGGACTACAATGAGCAGTTCTTC. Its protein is CASSLEGQDYNEQFF.

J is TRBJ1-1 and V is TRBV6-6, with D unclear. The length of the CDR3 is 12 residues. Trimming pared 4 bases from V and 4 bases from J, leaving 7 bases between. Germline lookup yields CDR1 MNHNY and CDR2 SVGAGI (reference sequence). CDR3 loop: CASSLVITEAFF. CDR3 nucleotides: TGTGCCAGCAGTTTGGTTATCACTGAAGCTTTCTTT.

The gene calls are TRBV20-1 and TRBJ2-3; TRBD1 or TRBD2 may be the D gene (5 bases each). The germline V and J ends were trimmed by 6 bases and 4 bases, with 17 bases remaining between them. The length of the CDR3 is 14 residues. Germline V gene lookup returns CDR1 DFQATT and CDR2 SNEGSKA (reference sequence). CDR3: CSADDYLGADTQYF. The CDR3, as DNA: TGCAGTGCGGACGACTATTTAGGGGCAGATACGCAGTATTTT.

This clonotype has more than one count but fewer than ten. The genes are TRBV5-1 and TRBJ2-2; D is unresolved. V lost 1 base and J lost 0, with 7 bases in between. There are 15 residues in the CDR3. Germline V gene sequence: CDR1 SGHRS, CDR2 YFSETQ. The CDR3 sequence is CASSLQTPNTGELFF. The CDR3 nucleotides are TGCGCCAGCAGCTTGCAGACTCCGAACACCGGGGAGCTGTTTTTT.

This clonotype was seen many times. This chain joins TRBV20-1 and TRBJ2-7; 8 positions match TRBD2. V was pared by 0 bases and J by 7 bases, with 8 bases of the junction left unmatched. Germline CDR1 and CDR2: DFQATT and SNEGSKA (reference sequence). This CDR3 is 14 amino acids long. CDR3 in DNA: TGCAGTGCTAGAGATACGGGGGGGGCCAATGAGCAGTACTTC. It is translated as CSARDTGGANEQYF.